These T cell receptor beta chains were read from a single sample in a study of blood T cell dynamics during melanoma immunotherapy. This table comes from immunoSEQ multiplex PCR, and its TCRdb copy is limited to in-frame clones, with some not included. The sample includes some 4,000 clones, 80% to 90% of them seen just once. Sequences were derived from blood, sampled from a patient treated with checkpoint blockade. The receptors were gathered from a human donor with melanoma. The CDR3 runs from the conserved cysteine through the conserved F or W. A D gene is named only where the DNA matches it firmly. A clone size is listed for some rows: how often the clone was seen (once, few, many), or a class if it is expanded.

TRBJ1-4	TRBV25-1	once	-	TGTGCCCTACCAGTAGAAAATGAAAAACTGTTTTTT	CALPVENEKLFF
TRBJ1-1	TRBV5-1	-	-	TGCGCCAGCAGCTCCCTTACTACAGAGAACACTGAAGCTTTCTTT	CASSSLTTENTEAFF
TRBJ2-3	TRBV6-1	-	TRBD2	TGTGCCAGCAATCGGGGGGGAAGCACAGATACGCAGTATTTT	CASNRGGSTDTQYF
TRBJ1-1	TRBV29-1	-	-	TGCAGCGTTGCCCCGGGGCGGCTGAACACTGAAGCTTTCTTT	CSVAPGRLNTEAFF
TRBJ1-1	TRBV5-1	-	TRBD1	TGCGCCAGCACGACCGTATACAGGGGGAGAAACACTGAAGCTTTCTTT	CASTTVYRGRNTEAFF
TRBJ1-2	TRBV7-8	-	TRBD1	TGTGCCAGCAGCTCCGAACAGGGGATAAGGATTAATGGCTACACCTTC	CASSSEQGIRINGYTF
TRBJ1-1	TRBV6-5	once	-	TGTGCCAGCAGTTATTCTCGTTCAGGGGACACTGAAGCTTTCTTT	CASSYSRSGDTEAFF
TRBJ2-7	TRBV5-6	-	-	TGTGCCAGCAGCACGGACAGCTACGAGCAGTACTTC	CASSTDSYEQYF
TRBJ1-2	TRBV4-3	-	-	TGCGCCAGCAGCCAAGAAGTTCAGGTCATCTATGGCTACACCTTC	CASSQEVQVIYGYTF
TRBJ2-7	TRBV15	-	-	TGTGCCACCAGCGGTAAAGGGGGGGTCTACTACGAGCAGTACTTC	CATSGKGGVYYEQYF
TRBJ1-1	TRBV7-6	-	-	TGTGCCAGCAGCTTATCAGGTGGGATAACCGAAGCTTTCTTT	CASSLSGGITEAFF
TRBJ1-6	TRBV7-9	-	TRBD1	TGTGCCAGCAGCATCGGGACAGGGACTTCACCCCTCCACTTT	CASSIGTGTSPLHF
TRBJ1-3	TRBV27	-	TRBD1	TGTGCCAGCAGTTTATGGGCACCGGGACAGGGAAGAAACACCATATATTTT	CASSLWAPGQGRNTIYF
TRBJ1-6	TRBV5-1	-	TRBD1	TGCGCCAGCAGCTCTCGGACAGGGGCGGATTCACCCCTCCACTTT	CASSSRTGADSPLHF
TRBJ2-5	TRBV18	once	TRBD2	TGTGCCAGCTCGCGACTAGCCCAAGAGACCCAGTACTTC	CASSRLAQETQYF
TRBJ2-7	TRBV4-3	once	TRBD2	TGCGCCAGCAGCCAAGTTACGGGGGGCTCCTACGAGCAGTACTTC	CASSQVTGGSYEQYF
TRBJ1-5	TRBV19	-	-	TGTGCCAGTAGTCCCCAGGCAGGGAGGAACAATCAGCCCCAGCATTTT	CASSPQAGRNNQPQHF
TRBJ1-2	TRBV16	-	TRBD1	TGTGCCAGCAGCCAATCGACAGGGCAGGCTAACTATGGCTACACCTTC	CASSQSTGQANYGYTF
TRBJ1-6	TRBV15	-	-	TGTGCCACCAGCAGAGAAAGGGCAGTCAATTCACCCCTCCACTTT	CATSRERAVNSPLHF
TRBJ2-7	TRBV7-2	-	-	TGTGCCAGCAGCTTAGATAGCGGAGCCTACGAGCAGTACTTC	CASSLDSGAYEQYF
TRBJ1-2	TRBV19	once	TRBD1	TGTGCCAGTTACGGACAGGGAGGGGACCTTAACTATGGCTACACCTTC	CASYGQGGDLNYGYTF
TRBJ2-7	TRBV10-2	few	-	TGCGCCAGCAGTGAAAACAGAATCTACGAGCAGTACTTC	CASSENRIYEQYF
TRBJ1-5	TRBV7-2	few	-	TGTGCCAGCAGCAAAGATAGCAATCAGCCCCAGCATTTT	CASSKDSNQPQHF
TRBJ2-6	TRBV28	large	TRBD1	TGTGCCAGCAGCCCCGGGACAGTCCGCTCTGGGGCCAACGTCCTGACTTTC	CASSPGTVRSGANVLTF
TRBJ1-1	TRBV6-1	-	-	TGTGCCAGCAGTGCCGGGAGGGGCTTGTTTCGAGGGAACACTGAAGCTTTCTTT	CASSAGRGLFRGNTEAFF
TRBJ1-6	TRBV7-9	-	-	TGTGCCAGCAGCCGACTTGGGGGTAGTTCACCCCTCCACTTT	CASSRLGGSSPLHF
TRBJ1-2	TRBV7-9	-	-	TGTGCCAGCAGCTTAGAGTTGACAGCCACTCCTAACTATGGCTACACCTTC	CASSLELTATPNYGYTF
TRBJ2-3	TRBV18	once	TRBD2	TGTGCCAGCTCACCACCCGCGGGGGGCGTCACAGATACGCAGTATTTT	CASSPPAGGVTDTQYF
TRBJ1-1	TRBV5-1	-	TRBD1	TGCGCCAGCGGGTCCCCGGACAGGGGACGGACTGAAGCTTTCTTT	CASGSPDRGRTEAFF
TRBJ1-2	TRBV7-9	-	-	TGTGCCAGCAGCTTTGAGGATTGGGGCTACACCTTC	CASSFEDWGYTF
TRBJ1-5	TRBV15	few	-	TGTGCCACCAGCAGAGATCGGGGTCCCCAGCATTTT	CATSRDRGPQHF
TRBJ2-3	TRBV7-2	once	TRBD2	TGTGCCAGCAGCCCACTAGGCGTGACTAGCTTGATAAATACGCAGTATTTT	CASSPLGVTSLINTQYF
TRBJ2-2	TRBV4-3	-	TRBD2	TGCGCCAGCAGCCAAGATTCGTGGGGGGGCACCGGGGAGCTGTTTTTT	CASSQDSWGGTGELFF
TRBJ1-2	TRBV18	-	TRBD1	TGTGCCAGCTCACAGGGGACAGTTAATTATGGCTACACCTTC	CASSQGTVNYGYTF
TRBJ1-1	TRBV10-1	-	-	TGCGCCAGCAGTGAGTCCCTGAACACTGAAGCTTTCTTT	CASSESLNTEAFF
TRBJ1-6	TRBV27	-	-	TGTGCCAGCAGTTTACGGTTTAATTCACCCCTCCACTTT	CASSLRFNSPLHF
TRBJ2-7	TRBV7-2	-	-	TGTGCCAGCAGCTTAGGACGGGGAATCCTCTACGAGCAGTACTTC	CASSLGRGILYEQYF
TRBJ1-4	TRBV6-5	-	TRBD1	TGTGCCAGCAGTTCAGGGGACAGGCGGGAAAAACTGTTTTTT	CASSSGDRREKLFF
TRBJ2-7	TRBV7-8	-	-	TGTGCCAGCAGCCCCAGACAGGTGGGCGAGCAGTACTTC	CASSPRQVGEQYF
TRBJ1-5	TRBV6-6	once	TRBD1	TGTGCCAGCAGTTACCGGGACAGGGAGGGTTCCCAGCCCCAGCATTTT	CASSYRDREGSQPQHF
TRBJ1-2	TRBV29-1	once	TRBD1	TGCAGCGTTGAACAGGGGGGGCTCCGCAGGAATGGCTACACCTTC	CSVEQGGLRRNGYTF
TRBJ2-7	TRBV5-6	-	TRBD1	TGTGCCAGCAGCTTGGTGGGACAGGGCGACGAGCAGTACTTC	CASSLVGQGDEQYF
TRBJ1-4	TRBV2	-	TRBD1	TGTGCCAGCGGGACAGGGGAGAATGAAAAACTGTTTTTT	CASGTGENEKLFF
TRBJ1-2	TRBV4-2	-	-	TGTGCCAGCAGCCAAGGAGAAACGGGGGCAGTTGGCTACACCTTC	CASSQGETGAVGYTF
TRBJ1-5	TRBV2	-	-	TGTGCCAGTCTCCGGGATCTCAGCAATCAGCCCCAGCATTTT	CASLRDLSNQPQHF
TRBJ2-5	TRBV2	once	TRBD1	TGTGCCAGCAGTAGGGACAGTGAAGGTGGCCAAGAGACCCAGTACTTC	CASSRDSEGGQETQYF
TRBJ2-7	TRBV7-2	-	-	TGTGCCAGCAGCTTAGGGGCGACGGGGGAACACGAGCAGTACTTC	CASSLGATGEHEQYF
TRBJ1-6	TRBV29-1	-	TRBD1	TGCAGCGACTCAACAGGGGCGCCGGAGGATTCACCCCTCCACTTT	CSDSTGAPEDSPLHF
TRBJ1-1	TRBV13	large	-	TGTGCCAGCAGCTTAGGGGGGTCACTAGGGAGGGATGAAGCTTTCTTT	CASSLGGSLGRDEAFF
TRBJ2-7	TRBV9	once	-	TGTGCCAGCAGCGTAGATGTGTCCTACGAGCAGTACTTC	CASSVDVSYEQYF
TRBJ1-1	TRBV6-5	-	TRBD1	TGTGCCAGCATCCGGACAGGGACGGGAACTGAAGCTTTCTTT	CASIRTGTGTEAFF
TRBJ1-6	TRBV2	-	-	TGTGCCAGCAGTGATACGGTGTCCCTGCCTTCTTATAATTCACCCCTCCACTTT	CASSDTVSLPSYNSPLHF